This T cell receptor beta chain was captured in a study of control samples from healthy donors and cancer patients. The CDR3 has 13 amino acids. Trimming took 3 bases from V and 7 from J, leaving 10 bases between them. Germline V gives CDR1 KGHSH, CDR2 LQKENI. The repertoire was sequenced with immunoSEQ multiplex PCR; TCRdb's copy has only in-frame clones and lacks some. Of 90,000 to 120,000 clones in the sample, 82% were seen once. The rearrangement joins TRBV18 to TRBJ2-1; no firm D call. What was sequenced was blood. The TCR originated in a man between 18 and 35 years old in good health. CDR3 loop: CASSPPAGNEQFF. The CDR3 region has the DNA TGTGCCAGCTCACCTCCCGCCGGGAATGAGCAGTTCTTC.